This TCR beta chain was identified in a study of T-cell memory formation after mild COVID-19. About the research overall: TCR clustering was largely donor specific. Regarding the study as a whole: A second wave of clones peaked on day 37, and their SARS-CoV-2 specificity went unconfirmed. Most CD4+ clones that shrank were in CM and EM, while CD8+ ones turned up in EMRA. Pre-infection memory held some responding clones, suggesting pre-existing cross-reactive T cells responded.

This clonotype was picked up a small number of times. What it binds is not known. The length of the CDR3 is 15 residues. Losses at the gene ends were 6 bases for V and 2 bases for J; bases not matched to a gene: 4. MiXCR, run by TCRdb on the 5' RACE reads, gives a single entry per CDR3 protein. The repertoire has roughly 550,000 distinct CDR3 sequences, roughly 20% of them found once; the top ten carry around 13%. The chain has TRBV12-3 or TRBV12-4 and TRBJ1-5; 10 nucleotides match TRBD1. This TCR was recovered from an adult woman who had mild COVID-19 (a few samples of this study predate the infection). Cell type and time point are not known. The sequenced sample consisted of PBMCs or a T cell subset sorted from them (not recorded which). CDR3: CASRTGTGGNQPQHF. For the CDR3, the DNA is TGTGCCAGCAGAACCGGGACAGGGGGCAATCAGCCCCAGCATTTT.